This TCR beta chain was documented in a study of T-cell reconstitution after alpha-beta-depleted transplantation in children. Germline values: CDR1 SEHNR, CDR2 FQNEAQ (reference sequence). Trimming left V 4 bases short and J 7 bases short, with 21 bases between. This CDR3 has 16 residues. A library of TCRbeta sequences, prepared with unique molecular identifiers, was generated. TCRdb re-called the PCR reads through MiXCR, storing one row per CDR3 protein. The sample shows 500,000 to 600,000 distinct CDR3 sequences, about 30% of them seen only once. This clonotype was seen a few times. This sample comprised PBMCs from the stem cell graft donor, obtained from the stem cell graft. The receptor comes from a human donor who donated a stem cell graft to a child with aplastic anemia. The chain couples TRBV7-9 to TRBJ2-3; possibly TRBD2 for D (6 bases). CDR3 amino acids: CASSSEWLARSHTQYF. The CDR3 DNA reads TGTGCCAGCAGCTCTGAATGGCTAGCGCGTAGCCATACGCAGTATTTT.